The T cell receptor beta chain described here comes from a study of molecular identifiers for immune sequencing clone quantification (dated by TCRdb to between 2018 and 2020). Looking at the study overall: In a replicate experiment, RNA from about 20,000 or 100,000 naive CD8 T cells was split into five aliquots, four of which were sequenced. CD8 T cells were used in a methods study to benchmark molecular-identifier clustering-based TCR repertoire sequencing (MIDCIRS) and TCR RNA copy counting.

The trim is 2 bases for V and 4 bases for J, with a gap of 15 bases between the germline ends. The CDR3 contains 16 residues, cysteine and phenylalanine counted. The kept DNA is CDR3 alone, 48 bases in frame from the first base. Based on the germline V gene (reference sequence), the CDR1 and CDR2 sequences are SGHKS and YYEKEE. Broad study findings and their caveats: Modeling gave about 3.3 recovered TCR RNA copies per cell versus around 9.9 by digital PCR, implying 25% to 30% capture efficiency. When barcode sub-clustering was omitted, TCR diversity was inflated by chimeric consensus sequences, with chimeras reaching as high as 47%. Highly expanded clone sizes could be underestimated if identical TCR molecules share a barcode. The naive libraries included spiked-in Jurkat TCR RNA (roughly nine copies' worth), and this Jurkat TCR RNA is not part of the donor repertoire. In CMV-specific effector cells, over 98% of molecules were held by clones above 20 RNA copies, whereas under 1% of molecules were held by such clones in naive cells. Even against a background of 850,000 to 1,000,000 naive CD8 T cells, spiked-in Jurkat TCR RNA amounting to a single cell's worth was reported to be detectable.

Libraries were made using PCR. For sequencing, an Illumina HiSeq 4000 was employed. Bulk TCR libraries were made following a previously described method, with the TCR primers given in Table S5. The Qiagen AllPrep DNA/RNA kit was used to purify total RNA. Before any analysis, reads coming from multiple sequencing runs of the same library were combined into one pool. Regarding the original processing steps: Reads were retained only if their TCR constant sequence matched exactly, and those retained reads were trimmed to 150 nt and grouped according to their 12-nt molecular barcodes. Within each barcode group, reads were sub-clustered at a 15% Levenshtein threshold, and quality-weighted consensus sequences were built per RNA molecule. Non-functional sequences were excluded, and lower-count sequences lying one edit away from another sequence were also excluded. On the basis of fitting two negative binomial distributions, barcode sub-clusters with fewer than 20% of the maximum read count were discarded. TCRdb took the public reads, trimmed them with fastp at Q25, ran MiXCR for clone calling and kept in-frame beta chains. Merged by CDR3 protein, the rows form single entries marked with the most common genes and DNA. These V and J calls are TCRdb output, not the study's own analysis. The sample table shows approximately 670,000 distinct CDR3 sequences, and around 20% are seen once. The ten most abundant clones make up roughly 0.85% of the sample.

As concerns this clonotype: The antigen it binds to is not known. No much larger clone is present one base from it, and per-base qualities are unavailable.

Libraries of naive CD8 T cells were built from anywhere between about 17,000 and 1,000,000 sorted cells, with 10%, 30% or 50% of the purified RNA used. Naive CD8 T cells, defined as CD8+CD4-CCR7+CD45RA+, were FACS-sorted into RLT Plus buffer on a BD FACSAria II. Nine to eleven TCR copies' worth of Jurkat RNA were spiked into roughly 20,000-1,000,000 naive CD8 T cell samples to test detection sensitivity. CD8 T cells were enriched with RosetteSep CD8+ T Cell Enrichment Cocktail and Ficoll-Paque, followed by ACK red cell lysis. The V gene is TRBV5-5 and the J gene is TRBJ1-4; the D gene is possibly TRBD1, with 5 bases matching. The sequenced sample was naive CD8+ T cells from blood, with Jurkat cell RNA spiked in. Reading the label with the study, this specimen's cell subset or site is: FACS-sorted CD8+CD4-CCR7+CD45RA+ naive T cells. The sequence was obtained from a human donor in good health. Some libraries in this study had Jurkat cell RNA spiked in. The nucleotides read TGTGCCAGCAGCTTCCTGAGACAGACTTATAATGAAAAACTGTTTTTT. It translates to CASSFLRQTYNEKLFF.